The 25 T cell receptor beta chains listed next were all sequenced from one sample in a study of beta chain features in type 1 diabetes (dated by TCRdb to about 2018). Libraries were made using the immunoSEQ multiplex PCR assay. The entire amount of isolated RNA was reverse transcribed using the High Capacity cDNA Reverse Transcription Kit, so the sequenced TCRB transcripts were expressed ones. TCRdb re-hosts the immuneACCESS table, in-frame sequences only. Its copies lack some clones; in the studies checked, an unresolved V gene accounts for under half of them, and the cause for the rest is not known. This sample is represented by around 140,000 clones; about 10% of them were singletons. 1.3% of the sample is taken by the ten largest. Input material: naive CD4+ T cells from blood. Reading the label with the study, this specimen's cell subset or site is: true naive CD4+ T cells. These receptors were collected from a man aged 18-30 years in good health.

This clone has only a few counts. This chain links TRBV7-6 with TRBJ1-2; 8 bases agree with TRBD1. Germline V gene lookup returns CDR1 SGHVS and CDR2 FNYEAQ. The CDR3 is 16 residues long. Germline trimming cut 5 bases from V and 1 base from J; bases unmatched to any gene: 9. The CDR3 nucleotides read TGTGCCAGCAGCCCCGCGGGACAGGCGCTTAACTATGGCTACACCTTC. Amino acids: CASSPAGQALNYGYTF.

This chain joins TRBV29-1 and TRBJ2-5; 10 bases map to TRBD2. This CDR3 is 13 amino acids long. Germline CDR1 and CDR2: SQVTM and ANQGSEA. Losses at the gene ends were 4 bases for V and 7 bases for J; bases not matched to a gene: 6. CDR3 DNA: TGCAGCGTTGTCCTAGCGGGGGTTGTGACCCAGTACTTC. Encoded protein: CSVVLAGVVTQYF.

The rearrangement links TRBV5-6 to TRBJ1-1; TRBD1 might be the D (5 bases). Trimming removed 4 bases at V and 1 base at J, with 11 bases between. The CDR3 is 14 residues long. Germline CDR1 SGHDT, CDR2 YYEEEE. DNA of the CDR3: TGTGCCAGCAGCCCGGGACTGTCGAACACTGAAGCTTTCTTT. Amino acid sequence: CASSPGLSNTEAFF.

This clone was counted between two and nine times. The chain uses TRBV30 and TRBJ2-7; D unresolved. The CDR3 sequence is 14 residues long. The germline gives CDR1 GTSNPN, CDR2 SVGIG (reference sequence). V gave up 2 bases and J gave up 3 bases, with 14 bases separating them. CDR3 DNA sequence: TGTGCCTGGAGTACGGAGTCCCTCGGCTACGAGCAGTACTTC. This encodes CAWSTESLGYEQYF.

Here the CDR3 reads CSAGQPQHF. DNA for the CDR3: TGCAGTGCCGGTCAGCCCCAGCATTTT. The chain is built from TRBV20-1 and TRBJ1-5; D is uncertain. V was pared by 6 bases and J by 6 bases, with 3 bases between. CDR1 DFQATT and CDR2 SNEGSKA come from the germline V gene (reference sequence). This CDR3 is 9 amino acids long.

This clone appeared many times. The sample carries other DNA sequences with the same CDR3. CDR3 bases: TGCGCCAGCAGCTTTGGGACAGGGAACACTGAAGCTTTCTTT. Translating it yields CASSFGTGNTEAFF. The chain uses TRBV5-1 and TRBJ1-1; 8 bases agree with TRBD1. Germline V gene data show CDR1 as SGHRS and CDR2 as YFSETQ. Trimming at V came to 2 bases and at J to 1 base, leaving 1 base not matched to a gene. The CDR3 covers 14 residues.

Written as DNA, the CDR3 is TGTGCCAGCAGCGACACCCGAGAGGGGGTGCCTTTCGAAGATACGCAGTATTTT. It codes for CASSDTREGVPFEDTQYF. This chain connects TRBV9 to TRBJ2-3, with D possibly TRBD1 on 6 matching bases. The CDR3 spans 18 residues. Germline V gene lookup returns CDR1 SGDLS and CDR2 YYNGEE. V shed 3 bases and J shed 5 bases, with 25 bases lying between them. Looking up the rest from reference TRBV9 and TRBJ2-3 gives the full variable domain: DSGVTQTPKHLITATGQRVTLRCSPRSGDLSVYWYQQSLDQGLQFLIQYYNGEERAKGNILERFSAQQFPDLHSELNLSSLELGDSALYFCASSDTREGVPFEDTQYFGPGTRLTVL.

A few counts support this clone. J is TRBJ1-6 and V is TRBV18; TRBD1 aligns across 9 bases. This CDR3 has 16 amino acids. The junction had 6 bases not matched to a gene; V was cut back by 1 base and J by 8 bases. CDR1 and CDR2 (germline): KGHSH, LQKENI. CDR3 loop: CASSPRLQGADSPLHF. In DNA form, the CDR3 reads TGTGCCAGCTCACCACGATTACAGGGGGCGGATTCACCCCTCCACTTT.

This chain links TRBV7-3 with TRBJ1-2; 9 nucleotides agree with TRBD1. Germline trimming cut 4 bases from V and 5 bases from J; bases unmatched to any gene: 8. The CDR3 has 15 residues. Per the germline V gene, CDR1 is SGHTA and CDR2 is FQGTGA. The CDR3 bases are TGTGCCAGCAGCTCTAGTGGGACAGGGAAGTATGGCTACACCTTC. It is translated as CASSSSGTGKYGYTF.

In this sample, this clone turned up many times. The genes are TRBV5-1 and TRBJ2-5; a weak D match, TRBD2 (6 bases). The CDR3 loop spans 15 amino acids. The germline V and J ends were trimmed by 0 bases and 5 bases, with 14 bases remaining between them. The germline gives CDR1 SGHRS, CDR2 YFSETQ. The CDR3 sequence: CASSLVSQGGETQYF. DNA of the CDR3: TGCGCCAGCAGCTTGGTATCGCAGGGAGGTGAGACCCAGTACTTC.

This clone came up a few times. One end of the junction varies from germline; a read error may be responsible. V and J are TRBV7-9 and TRBJ2-3; D is undetermined. Germline assignment: CDR1 SEHNR and CDR2 FQNEAQ (reference sequence). The CDR3 spans 11 residues. The CDR3 sequence is CFHGSTDTQYF. In DNA, the CDR3 is TGCTTCCACGGGAGCACAGATACGCAGTATTTT.

This clone occurred many times. This chain joins TRBV5-4 and TRBJ2-2; D gene ambiguous. CDR3 size: 13 residues. Germline V lookup: CDR1 SGHNT, CDR2 YYREEE (reference sequence). The V and J ends lost 1 base and 5 bases respectively, with 6 bases between them. The chain's CDR3 is CASSLTATGELFF. The CDR3 DNA sequence: TGTGCCAGCAGCTTGACAGCTACCGGGGAGCTGTTTTTT.

The chain couples TRBV2 to TRBJ2-1; TRBD2 matches 12 bases. The CDR3 is 14 residues long. After removal of 6 bases from V and 9 bases from J, the junction contained 6 bases not matched to a gene. The germline CDR1 and CDR2 sequences are SNHLY and FYNNEI. The CDR3 DNA is TGTGCCAGCAGCACGGGACTAGCGGGTAGTGAGCAGTTCTTC. Amino acid sequence: CASSTGLAGSEQFF.

Ten or more counts support this clone. The rearrangement joins TRBV29-1 to TRBJ2-3, with 11 bases fitting TRBD2. Germline assignment: CDR1 SQVTM and CDR2 ANQGSEA. J gave up 2 bases and V 4 bases, and 5 bases lay outside the gene matches. There are 15 residues in the CDR3. The CDR3 nucleotides read TGCAGCGTTGGAAGACTAGCGGGGACCACAGATACGCAGTATTTT. Translating gives CSVGRLAGTTDTQYF.

This clone was seen repeatedly, ten times or more. The V and J genes are TRBV18 and TRBJ2-1; TRBD2 aligns across 9 bases. Trimming removed 2 bases from V and 8 bases from J; junction bases left unmatched: 7. The CDR3 totals 15 residues. Germline assignment: CDR1 KGHSH and CDR2 LQKENI. The CDR3 sequence: CASSPVPSGVDEQFF. CDR3 bases: TGTGCCAGCTCACCAGTCCCTAGCGGGGTCGATGAGCAGTTCTTC.

The chain employs TRBV5-8 and TRBJ2-3; D might be TRBD2 (6 bases). V was pared by 2 bases and J by 4 bases, with 14 bases between. This CDR3 spans 15 amino acids. Germline V lookup: CDR1 SGHTS, CDR2 YDEGEE. The CDR3 DNA sequence: TGTGCCAGCAGCTTAAAGTATGGGAGGCCAGATACGCAGTATTTT. Residues: CASSLKYGRPDTQYF.

This clone was detected a few times. The genes are TRBV11-3 and TRBJ2-3; 9 bases agree with TRBD2. Germline V CDR1 and CDR2: SGHNT, YENEEA. CDR3 length: 18 amino acids. Trimming at V came to 5 bases and at J to 1 base, leaving 13 bases not matched to a gene. CDR3 in DNA: TGTGCCAGCAGCCCTCGGGTAGCGGGGGAAGCTGGCACAGATACGCAGTATTTT. It yields the protein CASSPRVAGEAGTDTQYF.

This clone was observed at least ten times. The CDR3 region is CASSQVGPGDNEQFF. In DNA form, the CDR3 reads TGTGCCAGCAGCCAAGTCGGGCCAGGGGACAATGAGCAGTTCTTC. The chain has TRBV4-2 and TRBJ2-1, with a tentative D call TRBD1 (6 bases). Trimming stripped 1 base from V and 5 bases from J, with 12 bases between. The CDR3 is made up of 15 amino acids. Germline V gene data show CDR1 as LGHNA and CDR2 as YNFKEQ.

This clone was seen more than once but under ten times. The V gene is TRBV6-5, the J gene TRBJ2-2, with D maybe TRBD1 (5 bases). V was trimmed by 5 bases and J by 1 base, leaving 8 bases between them. The germline V gene encodes CDR1 MNHEY and CDR2 SVGAGI. The CDR3 length is 14 residues. This CDR3 is CASSVTGNTGELFF. The CDR3 DNA reads TGTGCCAGCAGTGTAACAGGGAACACCGGGGAGCTGTTTTTT.

The rearrangement joins TRBV4-1 to TRBJ1-2, with D perhaps matching TRBD1 (6 bases). The germline V gene encodes CDR1 MGHRA and CDR2 YSYEKL. V lost 2 bases and J lost 6, with 16 bases in between. This CDR3 contains 15 residues. The CDR3 sequence: CASSQQQGLSDGYTF. CDR3 coding DNA: TGCGCCAGCAGCCAACAACAGGGCCTATCTGATGGCTACACCTTC.

This clone has only a few counts. The chain employs TRBV2 and TRBJ1-4; 7 nucleotides agree with TRBD1. This CDR3 is 13 amino acids long. In germline, CDR1 is SNHLY, CDR2 FYNNEI. With V trimmed by 6 bases and J by 8 bases, 6 bases remained unmatched. Written as DNA, the CDR3 is TGTGCCAGCAGACAGGGGCTGCGGGAAAAACTGTTTTTT. It is translated as CASRQGLREKLFF. The full variable domain, with the rest looked up from reference TRBV2 and TRBJ1-4, is EPEVTQTPSHQVTQMGQEVILRCVPISNHLYFYWYRQILGQKVEFLVSFYNNEISEKSEIFDDQFSVERPDGSNFTLKIRSTKLEDSAMYFCASRQGLREKLFFGSGTQLSVL.

This clone turned up a few times. V is TRBV4-3 and J is TRBJ2-2, with 10 bases matching TRBD1. V dropped 0 bases and J dropped 0; count of bases not matched to a gene: 4. Germline CDR1 LGHNA, CDR2 YSLEER. This CDR3 spans 18 amino acids. CDR3 sequence (DNA): TGCGCCAGCAGCCAAGAATCGACAGGGGGCGCGAACACCGGGGAGCTGTTTTTT. Translation: CASSQESTGGANTGELFF.

This clone was picked up many times. The rearrangement uses TRBV30 and TRBJ2-7, with 7 positions matching TRBD1. Per germline, CDR1 GTSNPN and CDR2 SVGIG (reference sequence). Trimming at V came to 0 bases and at J to 2 bases, leaving 1 base not matched to a gene. This CDR3 has 13 residues. CDR3 amino acids: CAWSVTGTYEQYF. In DNA form, the CDR3 reads TGTGCCTGGAGTGTGACAGGGACCTACGAGCAGTACTTC. Using reference TRBV30 and TRBJ2-7 for the parts outside the CDR3, the full variable domain is SQTIHQWPATLVQPVGSPLSLECTVEGTSNPNLYWYRQAAGRGLQLLFYSVGIGQISSEVPQNLSASRPQDRQFILSSKKLLLSDSGFYLCAWSVTGTYEQYFGPGTRLTVT.

The chain has TRBV18 and TRBJ1-1; D is uncertain. This CDR3 spans 16 amino acids. V lost 3 bases and J 0 bases, leaving 14 bases between the germline ends. Germline CDR1 is KGHSH and CDR2 is LQKENI. CDR3 bases: TGTGCCAGCTCACCTTACCCCCAGGATATGAACACTGAAGCTTTCTTT. It translates to CASSPYPQDMNTEAFF. The full variable domain, rest sourced from reference TRBV18 and TRBJ1-1, is NAGVMQNPRHLVRRRGQEARLRCSPMKGHSHVYWYRQLPEEGLKFMVYLQKENIIDESGMPKERFSAEFPKEGPSILRIQQVVRGDSAAYFCASSPYPQDMNTEAFFGQGTRLTVV.

This clone turned up a few times. CDR3 sequence reads: CASSFIAGPNEQFF. CDR3 nucleotides: TGTGCCAGCAGCTTCATAGCGGGGCCCAATGAGCAGTTCTTC. V and J are TRBV7-2 and TRBJ2-1, with 8 bases matching TRBD2. The junction had 4 bases not matched to a gene; V was cut back by 3 bases and J by 6 bases. Germline loops: CDR1 SGHTA, CDR2 FQGNSA. CDR3 length equals 14 residues.